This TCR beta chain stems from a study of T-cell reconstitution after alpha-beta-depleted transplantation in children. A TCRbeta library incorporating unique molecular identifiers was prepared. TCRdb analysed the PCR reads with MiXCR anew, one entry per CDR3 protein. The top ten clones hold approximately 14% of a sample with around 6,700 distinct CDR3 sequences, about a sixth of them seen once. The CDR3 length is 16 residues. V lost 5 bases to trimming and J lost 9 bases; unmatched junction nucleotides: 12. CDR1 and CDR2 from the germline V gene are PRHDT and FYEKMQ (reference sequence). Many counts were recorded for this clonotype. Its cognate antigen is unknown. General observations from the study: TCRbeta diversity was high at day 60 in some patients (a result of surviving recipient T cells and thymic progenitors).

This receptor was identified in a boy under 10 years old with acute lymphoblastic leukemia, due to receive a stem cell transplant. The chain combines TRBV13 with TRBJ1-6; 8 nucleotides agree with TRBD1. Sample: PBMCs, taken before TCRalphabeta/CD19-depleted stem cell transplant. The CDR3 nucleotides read TGTGCCAGCAGCCCGCGTGGAGGACAGGGTTTTTCACCCCTCCACTTT. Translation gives CASSPRGGQGFSPLHF. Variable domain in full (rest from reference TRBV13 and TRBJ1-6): AAGVIQSPRHLIKEKRETATLKCYPIPRHDTVYWYQQGPGQDPQFLISFYEKMQSDKGSIPDRFSAQQFSDYHSELNMSSLELGDSALYFCASSPRGGQGFSPLHFGNGTRLTVT.